One and the same sample provided the 25 T cell receptor beta chains below, sequenced in a study of blood T cell repertoires in COVID-19. TCRdb's copy holds only in-frame clones and misses some; the assay was immunoSEQ multiplex PCR. The profile shows 90,000 to 120,000 clones, less than 90% of them singletons. The material sequenced was peripheral blood. Every receptor here comes from a human donor in a cohort sampled during active COVID-19.

Notes on this clone: One end of the junction fails to match germline, which may point to a read error. The V gene is TRBV4-3, the J gene TRBJ2-1, with 14 bases that match TRBD2. Looked up from germline, CDR1 is LGHNA and CDR2 is YSLEER. The CDR3 is made up of 18 amino acids. The CDR3 DNA reads as TGCGCCAGCAGCCAAGGACTAGCGGGAGGGGGGTCCTTCAATGAGCAGTTCTTC. Translation: CASSQGLAGGGSFNEQFF.

This clone occurred once. The CDR3 DNA reads as TGTGCCACCGGTTCTGGGGCCAACGTCCTGACTTTC. Translating it yields CATGSGANVLTF. The J gene is TRBJ2-6, the V gene TRBV28, with D unclear. Deletions cut 10 bases from V and 1 base from J, with 5 bases between. Germline V gene sequence: CDR1 MDHEN, CDR2 SYDVKM. CDR3 length: 12 residues.

The genes are TRBV7-3 and TRBJ2-2; D is possibly TRBD2 (5 bases). The CDR3 runs 14 residues. Germline V gene lookup returns CDR1 SGHTA and CDR2 FQGTGA. V lost 4 bases and J lost 1, with 7 bases in between. The CDR3: CASSSGGNTGELFF. CDR3 DNA: TGTGCCAGCAGCTCCGGAGGGAACACCGGGGAGCTGTTTTTT.

V is TRBV3-1 (or the pseudogene TRBV3-2) and J is TRBJ2-7; TRBD2 agrees at 13 bases. From germline, CDR1 is LGHDT and CDR2 YNNKEL (reference sequence). The CDR3 is 18 amino acids. V was pared by 0 bases and J by 3 bases, with 8 bases of the junction left unmatched. The CDR3 sequence: CASSQDPSGTSGIYEQYF. The DNA for the CDR3 is TGTGCCAGCAGCCAAGATCCCTCCGGGACTAGCGGGATCTACGAGCAGTACTTC.

The CDR3 bases are TGTGCCAGCAGTTACTCAAGCCGCGACACCAATACGCAGTATTTT. Translation gives CASSYSSRDTNTQYF. The chain employs TRBV6-2 or TRBV6-3 and TRBJ2-3, with D unclear. CDR1 and CDR2 (germline): MNHEY, SVGEGT. Trimming removed 0 bases from V and 7 bases from J, with 14 bases in between. This CDR3 contains 15 residues.

V usage is TRBV6-1 and J usage is TRBJ1-5; D is unclear. Germline CDR1 MNHNS, CDR2 SASEGT. This CDR3 has 14 amino acids. V was clipped by 2 bases and J by 0 bases, with 5 bases between them. DNA of the CDR3: TGTGCCAGCAGTGAACACATTAGCAATCAGCCCCAGCATTTT. Residues: CASSEHISNQPQHF.

J is TRBJ1-1 and V is TRBV14, with 9 positions matching TRBD1. Germline V gene lookup returns CDR1 SGHDN and CDR2 FVKESK. The CDR3 totals 15 residues. V was pared by 4 bases and J by 3 bases, with 6 bases of the junction left unmatched. The CDR3 is CASSPWTGADTEAFF. CDR3 coding DNA: TGTGCCAGCAGCCCGTGGACAGGGGCGGACACTGAAGCTTTCTTT. The whole variable domain, filled in from reference TRBV14 and TRBJ1-1, reads EAGVTQFPSHSVIEKGQTVTLRCDPISGHDNLYWYRRVMGKEIKFLLHFVKESKQDESGMPNNRFLAERTGGTYSTLKVQPAELEDSGVYFCASSPWTGADTEAFFGQGTRLTVV.

The chain recombines TRBV7-4 with TRBJ2-7; D is perhaps TRBD2 (5 bases). The CDR3 consists of 18 residues. V was shortened by 5 bases and J by 2 bases, with 25 bases between the two germline ends. CDR1 is SGHVT, CDR2 SQSDAQ, per germline. The CDR3 coding sequence is TGTGCCAGCAGCCAGCATTTTTATGGGCCCGGGGAAGCCTACGAGCAGTACGTC. It specifies CASSQHFYGPGEAYEQYV.

The genes are TRBV6-2 or TRBV6-3 and TRBJ2-7, with 9 bases lining up with TRBD1. V was pared by 6 bases and J by 1 base, with 10 bases of the junction left unmatched. The CDR3 sequence is 16 residues long. Germline CDR1 and CDR2: MNHEY and SVGEGT. The CDR3 region is CASSSRPGTGSYEQYF. For the CDR3, the DNA is TGTGCCAGCAGCTCCAGACCGGGGACAGGGTCCTACGAGCAGTACTTC.

The chain combines TRBV24-1 with TRBJ2-2; D unclear. The CDR3 runs 16 residues. The germline gives CDR1 KGHDR, CDR2 SFDVKD. V lost 4 bases to trimming and J lost 0 bases, with 11 bases between them. The CDR3 DNA reads TGTGCCACCAGTGACGGCGGTCGGACGAACACCGGGGAGCTGTTTTTT. Translating it yields CATSDGGRTNTGELFF.

A single count supports this clone. The chain recombines TRBV18 with TRBJ2-3; D ambiguous. In germline, CDR1 is KGHSH, CDR2 LQKENI. Trimming stripped 4 bases from V and 0 bases from J, with 5 bases between. CDR3 length equals 13 residues. CDR3 region: CASSLFSTDTQYF. The CDR3 region has the DNA TGTGCCAGCTCACTCTTTAGCACAGATACGCAGTATTTT. The full variable domain, completed using reference TRBV18 and TRBJ2-3, is NAGVMQNPRHLVRRRGQEARLRCSPMKGHSHVYWYRQLPEEGLKFMVYLQKENIIDESGMPKERFSAEFPKEGPSILRIQQVVRGDSAAYFCASSLFSTDTQYFGPGTRLTVL.

The V and J genes are TRBV12-3 or TRBV12-4 and TRBJ2-1; 10 nucleotides align to TRBD2. J was trimmed by 6 bases and V by 7 bases; bases with no gene match: 3. The CDR3 sequence is 13 residues long. DNA for the CDR3: TGTGCCAGCACCAGGACTAGCGGCAATGAGCAGTTCTTC. Protein sequence: CASTRTSGNEQFF.

The count of this clone is one. The chain joins TRBV9 to TRBJ2-2; D ambiguous. Trimming took off 0 bases at V and 8 bases at J, with 8 bases between the two ends. CDR1 is SGDLS, CDR2 YYNGEE, per germline. The CDR3 length is 13 residues. The CDR3 sequence: CASSVGAMGELFF. In DNA, the CDR3 is TGTGCCAGCAGCGTAGGGGCCATGGGGGAGCTGTTTTTT.

The chain employs TRBV7-3 and TRBJ2-5; tentative D call: TRBD2 (6 bases). The germline gives CDR1 SGHTA, CDR2 FQGTGA. This CDR3 spans 14 amino acids. Trimming left V 3 bases short and J 0 bases short, with 8 bases between. The CDR3 region is CASSFGGYQETQYF. CDR3 bases: TGTGCCAGCAGCTTTGGGGGGTACCAAGAGACCCAGTACTTC.

The chain carries TRBV6-5 and TRBJ2-5; 9 positions match TRBD1. With 6 bases clipped from V and 5 bases from J, the junction kept 4 bases outside the gene matches. The V gene's germline CDR1 is MNHEY and CDR2 SVGAGI. The CDR3 loop spans 13 amino acids. Written as DNA, the CDR3 is TGTGCCAGCAGCTGGGACAGGGCGGAGACCCAGTACTTC. Its translation: CASSWDRAETQYF.

The J gene is TRBJ2-1, the V gene TRBV25-1, with D maybe TRBD2 (5 bases). The ends were cut back, 2 bases at V and 12 bases at J, with 20 bases in the middle. The germline V gene encodes CDR1 MGHDK and CDR2 SYGVNS. The CDR3 covers 15 residues. CDR3 region: CASSETSSAGGRQFF. CDR3 nucleotide sequence: TGTGCCAGCAGTGAAACGAGTAGCGCCGGAGGTAGGCAGTTCTTC.

CDR3: CASTGLDFTSNQPQHF. DNA for the CDR3: TGTGCCAGCACCGGCCTGGACTTTACCAGCAATCAGCCCCAGCATTTT. This rearrangement joins TRBV19 to TRBJ1-5; D not certain. This CDR3 is built from 16 residues. Germline CDR1 reads LNHDA; CDR2 reads SQIVND (reference sequence). V lost 9 bases to trimming and J lost 1 base, with 19 bases between them.

The chain combines TRBV14 with TRBJ2-2; 7 bases line up with TRBD1. The CDR3 is 17 residues long. J was trimmed by 4 bases and V by 1 base; bases with no gene match: 9. Germline-derived CDR1 and CDR2 are SGHDN and FVKESK. CDR3 sequence: CASSQASGGPGTGELFF. The CDR3 DNA sequence: TGTGCCAGCAGCCAAGCTTCAGGGGGACCGGGCACCGGGGAGCTGTTTTTT.

This chain links TRBV7-2 with TRBJ2-5, with 9 bases matching TRBD2. CDR1 and CDR2 from the germline V gene are SGHTA and FQGNSA. CDR3 length: 16 amino acids. The J segment lost 7 bases and the V segment lost 5 bases, leaving 14 bases of the junction unmatched. DNA for the CDR3: TGTGCCAGCAGCCTTGACCTCCTAGCGGGAAGTGGGACCCAGTACTTC. Translating gives CASSLDLLAGSGTQYF.

The CDR3 loop reads CASSLWTVEYGYTF. CDR3 nucleotides: TGTGCCAGCAGCTTGTGGACTGTGGAGTATGGCTACACCTTC. V gene TRBV5-8 combines with J gene TRBJ1-2; D remains ambiguous. The CDR3 contains 14 residues. Germline CDR1 and CDR2: SGHTS and YDEGEE. V gave up 1 base and J gave up 5 bases, with 12 bases separating them. Full variable domain (remainder filled in from reference TRBV5-8 and TRBJ1-2): EAGVTQSPTHLIKTRGQQATLRCSPISGHTSVYWYQQALGLGLQFLLWYDEGEERNRGNFPPRFSGRQFPNYSSELNVNALELEDSALYLCASSLWTVEYGYTFGSGTRLTVV.

The chain employs TRBV4-1 and TRBJ1-5, with D unclear. This CDR3 contains 15 residues. Germline V gene data show CDR1 as MGHRA and CDR2 as YSYEKL. V was trimmed by 3 bases and J by 0 bases, leaving 9 bases between them. As DNA, the CDR3 is TGCGCCAGCAGCCACCCGAGTGATAGCAATCAGCCCCAGCATTTT. It translates to CASSHPSDSNQPQHF.

A remark on this clone: One junction end disagrees with the germline gene, perhaps due to a read error. V usage is TRBV7-2 and J usage is TRBJ1-4; D remains unclear. The length of the CDR3 is 13 residues. Looked up from germline, CDR1 is SGHTA and CDR2 is FQGNSA. For the CDR3, the DNA is TGTGCCAGCAGCATAGCCCGAGATGAAAAACTGTTTTTT. Its protein product is CASSIARDEKLFF.

This chain links TRBV4-1 with TRBJ1-5; D not certain. Per germline, CDR1 MGHRA and CDR2 YSYEKL. The CDR3 contains 15 residues. Trimming removed 0 bases from V and 7 bases from J, with 13 bases in between. DNA of the CDR3: TGCGCCAGCAGCCAAGATCTAGCCCCGGGGCAGCCCCAGCATTTT. It is translated as CASSQDLAPGQPQHF.

J is TRBJ2-1 and V is TRBV24-1, with 7 nucleotides matching TRBD1. Germline V gene data show CDR1 as KGHDR and CDR2 as SFDVKD. With V trimmed by 5 bases and J by 9 bases, 9 bases remained unmatched. The CDR3 has 14 amino acids. The CDR3 DNA reads TGTGCCACCAGTGTCACAGGGGCTAGTAGTGAGCAGTTCTTC. Translating gives CATSVTGASSEQFF.

This chain connects TRBV28 to TRBJ2-2; 10 nucleotides line up with TRBD2. Germline V gene lookup returns CDR1 MDHEN and CDR2 SYDVKM. Trimming at V came to 2 bases and at J to 5 bases, leaving 2 bases not matched to a gene. This CDR3 spans 15 amino acids. The CDR3 region has the DNA TGTGCCAGCAGTTTAGCGGGACTAGCGACCGGGGAGCTGTTTTTT. Protein product: CASSLAGLATGELFF.